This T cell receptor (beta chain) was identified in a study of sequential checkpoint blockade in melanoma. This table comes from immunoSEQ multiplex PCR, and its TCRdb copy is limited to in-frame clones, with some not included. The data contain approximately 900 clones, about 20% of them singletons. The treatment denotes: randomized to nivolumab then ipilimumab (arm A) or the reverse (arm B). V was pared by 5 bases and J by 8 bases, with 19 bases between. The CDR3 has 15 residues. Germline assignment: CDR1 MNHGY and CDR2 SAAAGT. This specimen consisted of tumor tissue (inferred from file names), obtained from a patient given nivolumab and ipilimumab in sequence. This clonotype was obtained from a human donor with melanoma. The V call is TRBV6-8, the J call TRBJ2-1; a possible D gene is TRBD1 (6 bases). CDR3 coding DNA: TGTGCCAGCAGTGACGGGCCACTGGGACATGATGAGCAGTTCTTC. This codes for CASSDGPLGHDEQFF.